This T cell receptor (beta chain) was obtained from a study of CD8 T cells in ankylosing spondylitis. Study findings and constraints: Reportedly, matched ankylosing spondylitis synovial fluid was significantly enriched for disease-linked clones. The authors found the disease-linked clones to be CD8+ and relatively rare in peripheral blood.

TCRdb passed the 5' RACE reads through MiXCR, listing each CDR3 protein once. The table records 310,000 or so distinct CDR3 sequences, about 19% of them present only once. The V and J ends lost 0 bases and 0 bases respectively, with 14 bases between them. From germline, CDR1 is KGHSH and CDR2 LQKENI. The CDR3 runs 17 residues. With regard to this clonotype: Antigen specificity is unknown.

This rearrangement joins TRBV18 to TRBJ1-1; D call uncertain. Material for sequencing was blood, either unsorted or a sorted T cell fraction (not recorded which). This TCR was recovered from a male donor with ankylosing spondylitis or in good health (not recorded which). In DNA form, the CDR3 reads TGTGCCAGCTCACCACCGGCGGGAAGGCGCATGAACACTGAAGCTTTCTTT. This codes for CASSPPAGRRMNTEAFF.